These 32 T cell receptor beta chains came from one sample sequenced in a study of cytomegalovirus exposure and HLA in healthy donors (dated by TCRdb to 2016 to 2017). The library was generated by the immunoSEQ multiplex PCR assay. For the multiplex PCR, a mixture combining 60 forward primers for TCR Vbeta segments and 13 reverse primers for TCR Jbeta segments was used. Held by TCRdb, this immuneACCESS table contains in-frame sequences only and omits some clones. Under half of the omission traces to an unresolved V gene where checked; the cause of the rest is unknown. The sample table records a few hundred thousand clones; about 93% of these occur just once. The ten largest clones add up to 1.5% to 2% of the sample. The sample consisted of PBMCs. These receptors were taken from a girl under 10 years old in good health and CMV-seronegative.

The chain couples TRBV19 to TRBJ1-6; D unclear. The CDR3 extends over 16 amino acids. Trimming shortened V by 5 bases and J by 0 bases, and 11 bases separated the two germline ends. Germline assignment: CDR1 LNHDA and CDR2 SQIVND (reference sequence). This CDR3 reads CASSPALSSYNSPLHF. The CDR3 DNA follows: TGTGCCAGTAGTCCCGCCTTGAGCTCCTATAATTCACCCCTCCACTTT.

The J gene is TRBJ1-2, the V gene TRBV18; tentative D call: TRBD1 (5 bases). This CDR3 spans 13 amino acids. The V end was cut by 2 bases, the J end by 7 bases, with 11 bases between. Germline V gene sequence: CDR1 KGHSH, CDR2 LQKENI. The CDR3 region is CASSPSGEVGYTF. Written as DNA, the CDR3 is TGTGCCAGCTCACCATCGGGGGAGGTTGGCTACACCTTC.

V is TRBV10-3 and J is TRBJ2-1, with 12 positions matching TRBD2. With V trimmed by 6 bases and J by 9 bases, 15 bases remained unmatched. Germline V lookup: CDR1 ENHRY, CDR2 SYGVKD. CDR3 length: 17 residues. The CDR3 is CAISPRGLAGGQGEQFF. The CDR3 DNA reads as TGTGCCATCAGCCCCCGGGGGCTAGCGGGGGGGCAGGGTGAGCAGTTCTTC.

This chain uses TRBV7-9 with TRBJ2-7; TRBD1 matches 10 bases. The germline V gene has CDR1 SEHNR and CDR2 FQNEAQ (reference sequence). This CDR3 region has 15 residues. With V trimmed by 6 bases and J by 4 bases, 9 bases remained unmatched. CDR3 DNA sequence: TGTGCCAGCAGGGACTCGGGACAGGGGAAGTACGAGCAGTACTTC. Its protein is CASRDSGQGKYEQYF.

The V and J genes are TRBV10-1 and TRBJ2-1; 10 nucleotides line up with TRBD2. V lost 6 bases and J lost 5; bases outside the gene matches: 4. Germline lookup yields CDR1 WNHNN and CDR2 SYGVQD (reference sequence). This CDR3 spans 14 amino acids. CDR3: CASSPSGSDNEQFF. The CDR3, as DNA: TGCGCCAGCAGCCCTAGCGGGAGCGACAATGAGCAGTTCTTC.

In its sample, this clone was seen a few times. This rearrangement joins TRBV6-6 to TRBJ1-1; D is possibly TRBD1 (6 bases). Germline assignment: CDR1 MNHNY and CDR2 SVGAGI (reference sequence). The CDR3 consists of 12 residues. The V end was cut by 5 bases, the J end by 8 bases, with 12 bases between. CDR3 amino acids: CASSGVGTEAFF. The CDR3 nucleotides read TGTGCCAGCAGTGGGGTAGGGACAGAAGCTTTCTTT.

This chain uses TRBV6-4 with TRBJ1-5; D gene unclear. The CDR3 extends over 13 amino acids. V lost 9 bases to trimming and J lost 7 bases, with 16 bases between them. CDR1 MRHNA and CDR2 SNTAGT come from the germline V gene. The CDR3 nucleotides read TGTGCCAGTTTGAGGCTTGCGGCCCAGCCCCAGCATTTT. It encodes CASLRLAAQPQHF.

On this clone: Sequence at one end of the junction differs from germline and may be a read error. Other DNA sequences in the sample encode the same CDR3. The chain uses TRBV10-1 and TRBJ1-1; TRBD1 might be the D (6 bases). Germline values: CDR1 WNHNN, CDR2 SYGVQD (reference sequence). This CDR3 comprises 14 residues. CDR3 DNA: TGCGCCAGCAGCCGGACAGCCCTTGAAGGTGAAGCCTTCTTT. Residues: CASSRTALEGEAFF.

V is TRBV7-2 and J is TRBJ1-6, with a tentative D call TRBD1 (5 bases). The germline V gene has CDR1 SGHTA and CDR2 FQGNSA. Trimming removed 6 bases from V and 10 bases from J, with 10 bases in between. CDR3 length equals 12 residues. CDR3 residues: CASSSRESPLHF. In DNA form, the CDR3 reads TGTGCCAGCAGTTCCAGGGAATCACCCCTCCACTTT.

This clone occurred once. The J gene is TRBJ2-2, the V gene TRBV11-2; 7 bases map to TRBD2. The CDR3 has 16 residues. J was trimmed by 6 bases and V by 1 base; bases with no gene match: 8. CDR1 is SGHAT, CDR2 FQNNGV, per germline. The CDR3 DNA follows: TGTGCCAGCAGCTTAGTCGGCGGGAGAACGGCCGGGGAGCTGTTTTTT. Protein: CASSLVGGRTAGELFF.

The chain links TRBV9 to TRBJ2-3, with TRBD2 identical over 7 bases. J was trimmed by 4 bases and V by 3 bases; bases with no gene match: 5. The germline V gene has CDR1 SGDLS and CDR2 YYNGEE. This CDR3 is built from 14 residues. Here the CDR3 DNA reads TGTGCCAGCAGCGGCCTAGCGGTATCAGATACGCAGTATTTT. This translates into CASSGLAVSDTQYF.

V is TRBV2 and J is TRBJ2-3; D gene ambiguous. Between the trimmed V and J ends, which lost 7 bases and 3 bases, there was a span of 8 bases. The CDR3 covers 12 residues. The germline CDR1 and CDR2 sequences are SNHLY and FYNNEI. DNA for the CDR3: TGTGCCAGCACCTCTCAGACAGATACGCAGTATTTT. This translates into CASTSQTDTQYF.

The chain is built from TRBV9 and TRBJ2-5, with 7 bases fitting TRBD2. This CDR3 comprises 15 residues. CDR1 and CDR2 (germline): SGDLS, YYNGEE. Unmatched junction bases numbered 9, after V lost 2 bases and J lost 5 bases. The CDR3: CASSVTGGSGETQYF. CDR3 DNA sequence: TGTGCCAGCAGCGTTACGGGCGGGAGCGGGGAGACCCAGTACTTC. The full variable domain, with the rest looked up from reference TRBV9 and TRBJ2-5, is DSGVTQTPKHLITATGQRVTLRCSPRSGDLSVYWYQQSLDQGLQFLIQYYNGEERAKGNILERFSAQQFPDLHSELNLSSLELGDSALYFCASSVTGGSGETQYFGPGTRLLVL.

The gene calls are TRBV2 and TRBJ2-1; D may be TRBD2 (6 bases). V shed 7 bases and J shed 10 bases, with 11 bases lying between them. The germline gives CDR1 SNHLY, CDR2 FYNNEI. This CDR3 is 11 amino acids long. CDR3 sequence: CASTWREEQFF. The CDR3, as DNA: TGTGCCAGCACCTGGAGGGAGGAGCAGTTCTTC.

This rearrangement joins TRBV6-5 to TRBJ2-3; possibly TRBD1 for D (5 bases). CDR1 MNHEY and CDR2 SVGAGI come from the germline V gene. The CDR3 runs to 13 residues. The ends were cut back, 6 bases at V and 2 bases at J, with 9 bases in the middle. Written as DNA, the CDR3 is TGTGCCAGCAGGGCCAGGGCCACAGATACGCAGTATTTT. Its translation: CASRARATDTQYF.

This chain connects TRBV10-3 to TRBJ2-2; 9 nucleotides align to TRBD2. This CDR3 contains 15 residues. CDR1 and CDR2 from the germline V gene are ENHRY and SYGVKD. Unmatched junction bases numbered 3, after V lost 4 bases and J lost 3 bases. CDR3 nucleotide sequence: TGTGCCATCAGTGGCCAGCGGGAGGACACCGGGGAGCTGTTTTTT. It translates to CAISGQREDTGELFF.

The CDR3 region has the DNA TGTGCCAGCAGCTACAGGACAGGGCGCATCTCTGGCACAGATACGCAGTATTTT. Translation gives CASSYRTGRISGTDTQYF. The chain is built from TRBV7-2 and TRBJ2-3; 8 nucleotides line up with TRBD1. CDR1 is SGHTA and CDR2 is FQGNSA in the germline V gene. Germline trimming cut 4 bases from V and 1 base from J; bases unmatched to any gene: 13. This CDR3 contains 18 residues.

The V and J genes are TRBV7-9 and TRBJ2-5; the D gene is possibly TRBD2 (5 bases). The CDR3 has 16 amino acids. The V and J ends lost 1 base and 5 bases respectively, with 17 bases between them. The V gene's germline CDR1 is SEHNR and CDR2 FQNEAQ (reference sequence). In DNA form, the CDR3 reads TGTGCCAGCAGCTTAGATTTGGTGAGGGAGAGGGAGACCCAGTACTTC. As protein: CASSLDLVRERETQYF. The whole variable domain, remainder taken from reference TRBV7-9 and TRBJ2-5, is DTGVSQNPRHKITKRGQNVTFRCDPISEHNRLYWYRQTLGQGPEFLTYFQNEAQLEKSRLLSDRFSAERPKGSFSTLEIQRTEQGDSAMYLCASSLDLVRERETQYFGPGTRLLVL.

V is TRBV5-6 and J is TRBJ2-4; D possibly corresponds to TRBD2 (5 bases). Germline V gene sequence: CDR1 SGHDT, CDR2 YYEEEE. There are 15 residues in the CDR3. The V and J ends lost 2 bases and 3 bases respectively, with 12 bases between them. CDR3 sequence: CASSFGVVGKNIQYF. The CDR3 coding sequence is TGTGCCAGCAGCTTCGGGGTAGTGGGCAAAAACATTCAGTACTTC.

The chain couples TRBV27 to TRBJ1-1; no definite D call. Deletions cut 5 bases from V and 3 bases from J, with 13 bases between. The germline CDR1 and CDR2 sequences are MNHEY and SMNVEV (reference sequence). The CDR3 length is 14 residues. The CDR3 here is CASSPRRLDTEAFF. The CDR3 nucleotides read TGTGCCAGCAGTCCAAGGAGACTGGACACTGAAGCTTTCTTT.

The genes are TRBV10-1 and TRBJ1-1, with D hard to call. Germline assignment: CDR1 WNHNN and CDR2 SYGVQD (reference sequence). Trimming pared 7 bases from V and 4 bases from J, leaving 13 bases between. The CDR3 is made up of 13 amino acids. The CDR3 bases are TGCGCCAGCACACGAACGGGGAGCACTGAAGCTTTCTTT. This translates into CASTRTGSTEAFF.

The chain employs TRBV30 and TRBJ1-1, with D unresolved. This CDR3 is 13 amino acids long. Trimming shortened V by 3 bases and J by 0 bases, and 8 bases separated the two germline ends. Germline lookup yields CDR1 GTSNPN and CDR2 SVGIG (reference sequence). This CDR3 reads CAWSEDLNTEAFF. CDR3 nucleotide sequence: TGTGCCTGGAGCGAGGACTTGAACACTGAAGCTTTCTTT.

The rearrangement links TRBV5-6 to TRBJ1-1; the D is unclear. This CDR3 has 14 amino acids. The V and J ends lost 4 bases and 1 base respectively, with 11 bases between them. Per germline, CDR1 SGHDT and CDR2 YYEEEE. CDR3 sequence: CASSLPTENTEAFF. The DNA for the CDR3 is TGTGCCAGCAGCCTCCCTACAGAGAACACTGAAGCTTTCTTT.

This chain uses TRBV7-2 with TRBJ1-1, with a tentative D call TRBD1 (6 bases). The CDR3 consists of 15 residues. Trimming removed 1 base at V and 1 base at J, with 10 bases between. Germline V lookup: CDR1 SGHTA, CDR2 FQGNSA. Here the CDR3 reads CASSLVTGTNTEAFF. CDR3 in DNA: TGTGCCAGCAGCTTAGTAACAGGGACGAACACTGAAGCTTTCTTT.

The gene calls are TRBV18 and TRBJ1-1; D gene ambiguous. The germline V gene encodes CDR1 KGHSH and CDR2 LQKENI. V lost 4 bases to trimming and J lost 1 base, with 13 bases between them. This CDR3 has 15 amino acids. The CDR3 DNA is TGTGCCAGCTCACGAGAGACCTGGGCGAACACTGAAGCTTTCTTT. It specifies CASSRETWANTEAFF. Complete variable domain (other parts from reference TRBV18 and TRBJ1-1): NAGVMQNPRHLVRRRGQEARLRCSPMKGHSHVYWYRQLPEEGLKFMVYLQKENIIDESGMPKERFSAEFPKEGPSILRIQQVVRGDSAAYFCASSRETWANTEAFFGQGTRLTVV.

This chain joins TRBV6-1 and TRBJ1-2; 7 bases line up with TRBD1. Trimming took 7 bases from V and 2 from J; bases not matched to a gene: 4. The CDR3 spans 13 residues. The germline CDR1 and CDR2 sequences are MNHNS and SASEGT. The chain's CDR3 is CASTDRVNYGYTF. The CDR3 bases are TGTGCCAGCACCGACAGGGTAAACTATGGCTACACCTTC.

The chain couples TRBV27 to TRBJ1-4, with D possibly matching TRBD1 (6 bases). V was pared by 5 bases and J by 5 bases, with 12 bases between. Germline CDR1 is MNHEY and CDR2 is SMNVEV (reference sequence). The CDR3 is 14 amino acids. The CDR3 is CASSPDSRNEKLFF. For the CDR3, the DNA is TGTGCCAGCAGTCCGGACAGCCGCAATGAAAAACTGTTTTTT.

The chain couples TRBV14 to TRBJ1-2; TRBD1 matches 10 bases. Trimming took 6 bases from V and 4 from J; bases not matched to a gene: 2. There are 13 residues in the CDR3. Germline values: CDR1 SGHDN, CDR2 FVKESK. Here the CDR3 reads CASRGQGLYGYTF. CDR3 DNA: TGTGCCAGCAGGGGACAGGGGCTCTATGGCTACACCTTC. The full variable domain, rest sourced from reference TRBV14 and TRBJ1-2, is EAGVTQFPSHSVIEKGQTVTLRCDPISGHDNLYWYRRVMGKEIKFLLHFVKESKQDESGMPNNRFLAERTGGTYSTLKVQPAELEDSGVYFCASRGQGLYGYTFGSGTRLTVV.

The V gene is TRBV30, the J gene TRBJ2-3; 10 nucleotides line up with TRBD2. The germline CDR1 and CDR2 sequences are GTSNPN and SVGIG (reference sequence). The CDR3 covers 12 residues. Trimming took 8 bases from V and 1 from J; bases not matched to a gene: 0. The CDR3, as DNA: TGTGCCACTAGCGGGGGCACAGATACGCAGTATTTT. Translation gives CATSGGTDTQYF.

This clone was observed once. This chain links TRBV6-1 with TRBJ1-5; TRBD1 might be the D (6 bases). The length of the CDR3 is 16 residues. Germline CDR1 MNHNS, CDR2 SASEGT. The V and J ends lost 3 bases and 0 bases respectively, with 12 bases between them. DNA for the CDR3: TGTGCCAGCAGTGAGAGGCAGGGGCATAGCAATCAGCCCCAGCATTTT. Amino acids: CASSERQGHSNQPQHF.

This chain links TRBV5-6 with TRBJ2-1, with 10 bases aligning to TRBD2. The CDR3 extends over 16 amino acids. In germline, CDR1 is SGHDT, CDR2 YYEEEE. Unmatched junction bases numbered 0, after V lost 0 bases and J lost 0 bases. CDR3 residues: CASSLGLAGSYNEQFF. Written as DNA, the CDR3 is TGTGCCAGCAGCTTGGGACTAGCGGGCTCCTACAATGAGCAGTTCTTC.

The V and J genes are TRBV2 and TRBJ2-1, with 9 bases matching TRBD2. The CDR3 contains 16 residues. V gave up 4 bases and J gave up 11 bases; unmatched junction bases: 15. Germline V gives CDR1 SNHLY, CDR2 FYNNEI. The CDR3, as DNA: TGTGCCAGCAGTGGGCGAGGGGGCGGGGGGGCCCTAAAGCAGTTCTTC. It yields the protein CASSGRGGGGALKQFF.